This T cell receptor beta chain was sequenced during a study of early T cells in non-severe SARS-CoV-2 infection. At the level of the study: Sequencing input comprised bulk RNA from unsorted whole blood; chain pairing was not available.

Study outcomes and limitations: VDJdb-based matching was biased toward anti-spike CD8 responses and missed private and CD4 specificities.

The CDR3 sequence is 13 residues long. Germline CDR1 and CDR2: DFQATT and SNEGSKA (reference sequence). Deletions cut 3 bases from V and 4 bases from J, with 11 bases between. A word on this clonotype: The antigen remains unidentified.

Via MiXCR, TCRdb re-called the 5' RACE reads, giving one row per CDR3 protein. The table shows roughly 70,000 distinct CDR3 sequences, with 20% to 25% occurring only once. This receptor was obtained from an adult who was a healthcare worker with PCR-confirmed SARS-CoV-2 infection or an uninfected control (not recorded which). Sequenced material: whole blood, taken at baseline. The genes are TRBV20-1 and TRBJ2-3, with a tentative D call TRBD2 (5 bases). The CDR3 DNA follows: TGCAGTGCTAGTTCTCAGAGGGCAGATACGCAGTATTTT. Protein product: CSASSQRADTQYF.